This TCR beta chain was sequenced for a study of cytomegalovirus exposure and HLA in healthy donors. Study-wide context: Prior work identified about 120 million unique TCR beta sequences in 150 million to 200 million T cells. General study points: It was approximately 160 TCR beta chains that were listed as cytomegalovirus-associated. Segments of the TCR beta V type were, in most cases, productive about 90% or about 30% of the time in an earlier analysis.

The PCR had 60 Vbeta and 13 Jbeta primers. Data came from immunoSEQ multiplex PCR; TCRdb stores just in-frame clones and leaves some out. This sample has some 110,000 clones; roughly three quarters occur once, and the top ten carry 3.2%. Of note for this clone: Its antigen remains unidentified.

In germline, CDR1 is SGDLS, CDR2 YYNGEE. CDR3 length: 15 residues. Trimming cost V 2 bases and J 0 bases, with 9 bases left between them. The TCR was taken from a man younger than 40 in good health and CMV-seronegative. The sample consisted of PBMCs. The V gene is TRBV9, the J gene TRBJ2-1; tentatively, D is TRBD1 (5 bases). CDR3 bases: TGTGCCAGCAGCGTGAGACAGACCTCCTACAATGAGCAGTTCTTC. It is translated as CASSVRQTSYNEQFF.